The next 19 T cell receptor beta chains were all read from a single sample in a study of OX40 agonist ivuxolimab in advanced cancers. The assay was immunoSEQ multiplex PCR, and TCRdb's table has in-frame clones only and misses some. Among approximately 47,000 clones, 92% were seen once, and the ten largest hold 6% to 8%. This specimen was CD4+ or CD8+ T cells sorted from blood, taken in a trial of the OX40 agonist ivuxolimab. These receptors all stem from an adult with an advanced solid tumor such as melanoma, head and neck, liver or kidney cancer.

This sequence joins TRBV4-1 and TRBJ1-3; 8 bases are a match to TRBD1. V shed 3 bases and J 7 bases; nucleotides not matched to a gene: 8. This CDR3 is built from 15 residues. Germline V gene sequence: CDR1 MGHRA, CDR2 YSYEKL. The CDR3, as DNA: TGCGCCAGCAGCCATCCATGGACAGGGAGGAACACCATATATTTT. Protein product: CASSHPWTGRNTIYF.

The chain couples TRBV7-2 to TRBJ1-1, with D maybe TRBD1 (5 bases). The ends were cut back, 4 bases at V and 4 bases at J, with 19 bases in the middle. The CDR3 length is 16 residues. Germline loops: CDR1 SGHTA, CDR2 FQGNSA. In DNA, the CDR3 is TGTGCCAGCAGCTCCCTGAACGCAGCGGGGGTCACTGAAGCTTTCTTT. Translation: CASSSLNAAGVTEAFF.

The CDR3 sequence: CASSLTGIYEQYV. In DNA form, the CDR3 reads TGTGCCAGCAGCTTGACAGGGATCTACGAGCAGTACGTC. The chain joins TRBV13 to TRBJ2-7; 7 nucleotides align to TRBD1. The germline V gene encodes CDR1 PRHDT and CDR2 FYEKMQ (reference sequence). The CDR3 length is 13 residues. Losses at the gene ends were 3 bases for V and 3 bases for J; bases not matched to a gene: 2.

The CDR3 spells CAWSDYGGEAFF. In DNA form, the CDR3 reads TGTGCCTGGAGTGATTATGGGGGTGAAGCTTTCTTT. V usage is TRBV30 and J usage is TRBJ1-1, with TRBD1 as a possible D gene (5 bases). The germline V gene encodes CDR1 GTSNPN and CDR2 SVGIG (reference sequence). The V gene lost 1 base and the J gene lost 7 bases, with 10 bases spanning the gap. The CDR3 spans 12 residues.

This CDR3 is CASSLFAGPNYGYTF. As DNA, the CDR3 is TGTGCCAGCAGCTTATTCGCAGGACCTAACTATGGCTACACCTTC. V usage is TRBV7-2 and J usage is TRBJ1-2, with D uncertain. The germline V gene has CDR1 SGHTA and CDR2 FQGNSA. The V and J ends lost 2 bases and 0 bases respectively, with 10 bases between them. The CDR3 contains 15 residues. Drawing the rest from reference TRBV7-2 and TRBJ1-2, the complete variable domain is GAGVSQSPSNKVTEKGKDVELRCDPISGHTALYWYRQSLGQGLEFLIYFQGNSAPDKSGLPSDRFSAERTGGSVSTLTIQRTQQEDSAVYLCASSLFAGPNYGYTFGSGTRLTVV.

The chain uses TRBV7-9 and TRBJ2-5; the D gene is possibly TRBD1 (5 bases). Germline V gene lookup returns CDR1 SEHNR and CDR2 FQNEAQ (reference sequence). V was pared by 2 bases and J by 5 bases, with 12 bases between. The CDR3 consists of 14 residues. The CDR3 loop is CASSLLQARETQYF. The DNA of the CDR3 is TGTGCCAGCAGCTTACTACAGGCTAGGGAGACCCAGTACTTC.

This chain connects TRBV18 to TRBJ2-2, with D possibly TRBD1 on 5 matching bases. V lost 4 bases and J 1 base, leaving 13 bases between the germline ends. CDR1 is KGHSH, CDR2 LQKENI, per germline. The CDR3 totals 16 residues. This chain's CDR3 is CASSRSDTGNTGELFF. As DNA, the CDR3 is TGTGCCAGCTCACGCTCGGACACAGGGAACACCGGGGAGCTGTTTTTT.

The sample holds a few counts of this clone. The chain uses TRBV7-9 and TRBJ1-1; D unclear. CDR3 size: 13 residues. V was clipped by 3 bases and J by 0 bases, with 5 bases between them. The germline V gene has CDR1 SEHNR and CDR2 FQNEAQ (reference sequence). The CDR3: CASSLKVNTEAFF. The CDR3 coding sequence is TGTGCCAGCAGCTTGAAAGTGAACACTGAAGCTTTCTTT.

The J gene is TRBJ1-2, the V gene TRBV2; 10 positions agree with TRBD1. J was trimmed by 2 bases and V by 0 bases; bases with no gene match: 0. The CDR3 has 15 residues. Germline V gene sequence: CDR1 SNHLY, CDR2 FYNNEI. This CDR3 is CASSEAGQGNYGYTF. The CDR3 nucleotides are TGTGCCAGCAGTGAAGCGGGACAGGGGAACTATGGCTACACCTTC. The variable domain in full, completed from reference TRBV2 and TRBJ1-2, reads EPEVTQTPSHQVTQMGQEVILRCVPISNHLYFYWYRQILGQKVEFLVSFYNNEISEKSEIFDDQFSVERPDGSNFTLKIRSTKLEDSAMYFCASSEAGQGNYGYTFGSGTRLTVV.

The chain joins TRBV19 to TRBJ2-7; the match to TRBD2 covers 8 bases. The CDR3 is made up of 15 amino acids. Per germline, CDR1 LNHDA and CDR2 SQIVND (reference sequence). V dropped 3 bases and J dropped 4; count of bases not matched to a gene: 8. The CDR3 protein is CASSMGSGGAYEQYF. As DNA, the CDR3 is TGTGCCAGTAGTATGGGTTCCGGGGGGGCTTACGAGCAGTACTTC.

CDR3 nucleotides: TGTGCCAGCAGCTTCAGGGGGGGCAATCAGCCCCAGCATTTT. This encodes CASSFRGGNQPQHF. This chain uses TRBV5-8 with TRBJ1-5; 7 bases agree with TRBD1. CDR3 length equals 14 residues. Unmatched junction bases numbered 1, after V lost 2 bases and J lost 2 bases. Germline V CDR1 and CDR2: SGHTS, YDEGEE.

The chain couples TRBV27 to TRBJ2-1, with 9 bases lining up with TRBD2. The germline V gene has CDR1 MNHEY and CDR2 SMNVEV (reference sequence). This CDR3 is built from 14 residues. J gave up 9 bases and V 2 bases, and 5 bases lay outside the gene matches. CDR3 protein: CASSLRGGAAEQFF. CDR3 nucleotide sequence: TGTGCCAGCAGTTTACGCGGGGGGGCCGCTGAGCAGTTCTTC.

CDR3 region: CASSQAGHSFGYEQYF. The CDR3 region has the DNA TGCGCCAGCAGCCAAGCGGGACACTCCTTTGGGTACGAGCAGTACTTC. This sequence joins TRBV4-1 and TRBJ2-7; a weak D match, TRBD1 (6 bases). The V end lost 1 base, the J end lost 4 bases, and 17 bases lay between the germline ends. CDR1 is MGHRA and CDR2 is YSYEKL in the germline V gene. The CDR3 has 16 amino acids.

The CDR3 nucleotides are TGTGCCAGCAGTGATGGCAGCTCGAACACCGGGGAGCTGTTTTTT. Translation gives CASSDGSSNTGELFF. The chain recombines TRBV6-1 with TRBJ2-2; D is undetermined. Germline values: CDR1 MNHNS, CDR2 SASEGT. This CDR3 region has 15 residues. The V end was cut by 3 bases, the J end by 0 bases, with 8 bases between.

This chain connects TRBV6-5 to TRBJ2-5; D might be TRBD2 (5 bases). The V and J ends lost 4 bases and 3 bases respectively, with 6 bases between them. This CDR3 comprises 12 residues. CDR1 and CDR2 (germline): MNHEY, SVGAGI. The CDR3 DNA reads TGTGCCAGCAGTTCCGGGGAAGAGACCCAGTACTTC. Translated: CASSSGEETQYF.

This rearrangement joins TRBV4-1 to TRBJ2-1; TRBD2 agrees at 15 bases. The germline V gene has CDR1 MGHRA and CDR2 YSYEKL. CDR3 length: 16 amino acids. J gave up 10 bases and V 4 bases, and 8 bases lay outside the gene matches. The CDR3 is CASSRTSGGASLEQFF. CDR3 coding DNA: TGCGCCAGCAGCCGGACTAGCGGGGGGGCGAGTTTGGAGCAGTTCTTC.

This clone was seen a single time. The V gene is TRBV21-1, the J gene TRBJ1-2; the D call TRBD1 from the table was never checked on the DNA. TRBV21-1 is a known pseudogene. This CDR3 is 17 amino acids long. CDR3 amino acids: CASSKALCRGLDYGYTF. In nucleotides, the CDR3 is TGTGCCAGCAGCAAAGCGCTTTGCAGGGGGCTAGACTATGGCTACACCTTC.

The V and J genes are TRBV25-1 and TRBJ2-5, with D possibly being TRBD2 (6 bases). The germline CDR1 and CDR2 sequences are MGHDK and SYGVNS. This CDR3 has 15 residues. Trimming cost V 1 base and J 2 bases, with 11 bases left between them. Here the CDR3 reads CASSESTGGQETQYF. Here the CDR3 DNA reads TGTGCCAGCAGTGAATCGACCGGGGGACAAGAGACCCAGTACTTC.

The chain is built from TRBV6-6 and TRBJ2-7, with 8 nucleotides matching TRBD1. The J segment lost 7 bases and the V segment lost 6 bases, leaving 8 bases of the junction unmatched. This CDR3 has 13 amino acids. The germline V gene has CDR1 MNHNY and CDR2 SVGAGI (reference sequence). In DNA, the CDR3 is TGTGCCAGCAGGGTCGGACAGGGTGGAGAGCAGTACGTC. It translates to CASRVGQGGEQYV.